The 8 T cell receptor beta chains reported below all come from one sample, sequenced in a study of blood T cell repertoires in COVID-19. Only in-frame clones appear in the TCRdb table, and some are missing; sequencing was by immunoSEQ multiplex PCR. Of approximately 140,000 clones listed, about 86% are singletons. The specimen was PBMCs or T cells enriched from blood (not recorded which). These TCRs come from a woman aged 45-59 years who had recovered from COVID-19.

CDR3 loop: CASSQEFAGAGNTIYF. The CDR3 DNA is TGCGCCAGCAGCCAAGAATTTGCAGGGGCTGGAAACACCATATATTTT. V and J are TRBV4-1 and TRBJ1-3, with D possibly TRBD1 on 6 matching bases. Trimming removed 0 bases at V and 2 bases at J, with 11 bases between. CDR3 length: 16 residues. CDR1 and CDR2 from the germline V gene are MGHRA and YSYEKL.

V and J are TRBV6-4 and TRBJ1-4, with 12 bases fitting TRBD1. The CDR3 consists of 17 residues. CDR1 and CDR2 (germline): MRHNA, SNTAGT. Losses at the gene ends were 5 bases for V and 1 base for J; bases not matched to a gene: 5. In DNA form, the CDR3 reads TGTGCCAGCAGTTTGGGACAGGGGGCAGGAACTAATGAAAAACTGTTTTTT. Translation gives CASSLGQGAGTNEKLFF.

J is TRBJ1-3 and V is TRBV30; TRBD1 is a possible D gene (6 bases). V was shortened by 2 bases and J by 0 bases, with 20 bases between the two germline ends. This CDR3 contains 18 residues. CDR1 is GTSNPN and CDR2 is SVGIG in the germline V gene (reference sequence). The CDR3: CAWSPSALGGYSGNTIYF. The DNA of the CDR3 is TGTGCCTGGAGTCCCTCCGCCTTAGGGGGTTACTCTGGAAACACCATATATTTT.

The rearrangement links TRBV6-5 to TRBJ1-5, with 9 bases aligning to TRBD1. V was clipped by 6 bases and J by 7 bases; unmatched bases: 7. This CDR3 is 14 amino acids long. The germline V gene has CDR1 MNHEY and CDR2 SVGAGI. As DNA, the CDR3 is TGTGCCAGCAGATCCACAGGGGGCGGCCAGCCCCAGCATTTT. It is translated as CASRSTGGGQPQHF.

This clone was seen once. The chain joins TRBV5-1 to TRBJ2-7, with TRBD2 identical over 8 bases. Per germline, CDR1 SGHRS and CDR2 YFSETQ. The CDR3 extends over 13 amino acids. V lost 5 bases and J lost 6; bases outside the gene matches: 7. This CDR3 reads CASSIRGLGEQYF. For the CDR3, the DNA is TGCGCCAGCAGTATCCGGGGACTAGGCGAGCAGTACTTC.

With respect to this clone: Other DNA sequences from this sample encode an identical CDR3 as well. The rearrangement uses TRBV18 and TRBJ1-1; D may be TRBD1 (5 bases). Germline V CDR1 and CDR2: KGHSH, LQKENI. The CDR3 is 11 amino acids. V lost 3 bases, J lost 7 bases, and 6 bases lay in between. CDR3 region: CASSPGGEAFF. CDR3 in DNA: TGTGCCAGCTCACCGGGGGGTGAAGCTTTCTTT.

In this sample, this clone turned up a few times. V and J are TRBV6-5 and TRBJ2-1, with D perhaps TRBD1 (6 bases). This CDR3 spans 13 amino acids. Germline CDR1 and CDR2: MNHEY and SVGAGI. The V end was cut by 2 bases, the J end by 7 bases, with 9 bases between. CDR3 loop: CASSYGRGNEQFF. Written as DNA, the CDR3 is TGTGCCAGCAGTTACGGAAGGGGGAATGAGCAGTTCTTC.

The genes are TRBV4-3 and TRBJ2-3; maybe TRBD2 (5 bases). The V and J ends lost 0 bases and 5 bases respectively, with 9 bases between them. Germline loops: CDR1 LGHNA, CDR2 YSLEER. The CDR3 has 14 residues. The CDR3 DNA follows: TGCGCCAGCAGCCAAGATCTACGGGAAGATACGCAGTATTTT. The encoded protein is CASSQDLREDTQYF.